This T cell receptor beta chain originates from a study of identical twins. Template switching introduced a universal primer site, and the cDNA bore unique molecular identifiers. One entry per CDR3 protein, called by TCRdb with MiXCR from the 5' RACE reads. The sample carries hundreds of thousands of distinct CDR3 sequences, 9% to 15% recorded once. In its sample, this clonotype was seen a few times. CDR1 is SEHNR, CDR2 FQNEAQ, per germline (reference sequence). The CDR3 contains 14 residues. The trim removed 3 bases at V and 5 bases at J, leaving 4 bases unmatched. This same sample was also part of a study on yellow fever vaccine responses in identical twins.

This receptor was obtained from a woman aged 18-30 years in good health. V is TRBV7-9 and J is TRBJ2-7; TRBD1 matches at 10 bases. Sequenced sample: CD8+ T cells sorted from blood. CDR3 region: CASSFRDRGHEQYF. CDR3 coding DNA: TGTGCCAGCAGCTTCCGGGACAGGGGCCACGAGCAGTACTTC.